These 31 T cell receptor beta chains were sequenced from one sample in a study of cytomegalovirus exposure and HLA in healthy donors. The PCR contained 60 Vbeta and 13 Jbeta primers. Measured with immunoSEQ multiplex PCR; TCRdb has only the in-frame clones, and not every one. The table shows 100,000 to 140,000 clones, with over 80% occurring only once. Sequenced input: PBMCs. These receptors all stem from a man in his thirties or forties in good health and CMV-seropositive.

The chain joins TRBV2 to TRBJ1-6; D is undetermined. Per the germline V gene, CDR1 is SNHLY and CDR2 is FYNNEI. This CDR3 has 15 residues. Trimming stripped 2 bases from V and 10 bases from J, with 15 bases between. CDR3 in amino acids: CASSERADGMSPLHF. The CDR3 DNA is TGTGCCAGCAGTGAAAGGGCGGACGGGATGTCACCCCTCCACTTT.

V is TRBV4-2 and J is TRBJ2-7; 7 bases match TRBD1. Germline loops: CDR1 LGHNA, CDR2 YNFKEQ. V was clipped by 4 bases and J by 0 bases; unmatched bases: 6. This CDR3 region has 15 residues. The CDR3 sequence is CASSPGQPSSYEQYF. The CDR3 DNA reads as TGTGCCAGCAGCCCGGGACAGCCATCCTCCTACGAGCAGTACTTC.

The V and J genes are TRBV9 and TRBJ2-5; 11 nucleotides match TRBD2. CDR1 SGDLS and CDR2 YYNGEE come from the germline V gene. CDR3 length: 15 residues. The ends lost 6 bases at V and 1 base at J; junction bases unmatched: 5. CDR3 coding DNA: TGTGCCAGCACCCAGACTAGCGGGATCCAAGAGACCCAGTACTTC. This sequence encodes CASTQTSGIQETQYF.

The chain recombines TRBV19 with TRBJ1-2; D gene unclear. CDR1 and CDR2 (germline): LNHDA, SQIVND (reference sequence). The CDR3 loop spans 15 amino acids. Trimming took off 3 bases at V and 0 bases at J, with 11 bases between the two ends. In DNA, the CDR3 is TGTGCCAGTAGTATTTGGCCAGAATCTAACTATGGCTACACCTTC. It specifies CASSIWPESNYGYTF. The full variable domain, rest sourced from reference TRBV19 and TRBJ1-2, is DGGITQSPKYLFRKEGQNVTLSCEQNLNHDAMYWYRQDPGQGLRLIYYSQIVNDFQKGDIAEGYSVSREKKESFPLTVTSAQKNPTAFYLCASSIWPESNYGYTFGSGTRLTVV.

The chain joins TRBV5-6 to TRBJ2-5, with TRBD2 matching over 12 bases. The germline CDR1 and CDR2 sequences are SGHDT and YYEEEE. J was trimmed by 1 base and V by 3 bases; bases with no gene match: 1. The CDR3 is 15 residues long. The CDR3 sequence: CASSSSGGAQETQYF. The CDR3 DNA follows: TGTGCCAGCAGCTCTAGCGGGGGGGCCCAAGAGACCCAGTACTTC. The full variable domain, rest sourced from reference TRBV5-6 and TRBJ2-5, is DAGVTQSPTHLIKTRGQQVTLRCSPKSGHDTVSWYQQALGQGPQFIFQYYEEEERQRGNFPDRFSGHQFPNYSSELNVNALLLGDSALYLCASSSSGGAQETQYFGPGTRLLVL.

The rearrangement links TRBV6-1 to TRBJ1-1; 7 bases fit TRBD1. V was pared by 3 bases and J by 1 base, with 2 bases of the junction left unmatched. The germline V gene has CDR1 MNHNS and CDR2 SASEGT. This CDR3 has 14 amino acids. The CDR3 coding sequence is TGTGCCAGCAGTGATCAGGGGGGGAACACTGAAGCTTTCTTT. Translation gives CASSDQGGNTEAFF.

About this clone: This CDR3 is also generated by other DNA sequences in the sample. CDR3: CASSPEAGGRTEAFF. The CDR3, as DNA: TGTGCCAGCTCACCCGAGGCCGGGGGAAGGACTGAAGCTTTCTTT. This chain uses TRBV18 with TRBJ1-1; maybe TRBD1 (5 bases). The germline CDR1 and CDR2 sequences are KGHSH and LQKENI. This CDR3 spans 15 amino acids. Trimming removed 3 bases at V and 5 bases at J, with 16 bases between.

The chain couples TRBV5-1 to TRBJ2-7; TRBD2 is a possible D gene (5 bases). V dropped 4 bases and J dropped 2 bases, with 13 bases sitting between them. Germline values: CDR1 SGHRS, CDR2 YFSETQ. The CDR3 sequence is 14 residues long. This CDR3 reads CASSPVAGPYEQYF. The DNA of the CDR3 is TGCGCCAGCAGCCCCGTTGCGGGTCCCTACGAGCAGTACTTC.

This chain uses TRBV5-1 with TRBJ2-3; 7 bases are shared with TRBD2. With 0 bases clipped from V and 0 bases from J, the junction kept 4 bases outside the gene matches. This CDR3 spans 16 amino acids. The germline V gene encodes CDR1 SGHRS and CDR2 YFSETQ. The CDR3 is CASSLELADSTDTQYF. The CDR3 DNA sequence: TGCGCCAGCAGCTTGGAGCTAGCGGACAGCACAGATACGCAGTATTTT.

This rearrangement joins TRBV5-1 to TRBJ2-2; tentatively, D is TRBD2 (6 bases). In germline, CDR1 is SGHRS, CDR2 YFSETQ. V lost 3 bases and J lost 0, with 12 bases in between. The CDR3 has 16 amino acids. The CDR3 spells CASSSSAGTNTGELFF. CDR3 nucleotides: TGCGCCAGCAGCTCGTCGGCGGGGACGAACACCGGGGAGCTGTTTTTT.

This clone was counted only a few times. This chain links TRBV10-3 with TRBJ2-5; 7 bases are a match to TRBD1. Losses at the gene ends were 3 bases for V and 5 bases for J; bases not matched to a gene: 12. Germline assignment: CDR1 ENHRY and CDR2 SYGVKD. The CDR3 is 16 amino acids. The CDR3 reads CAISEAPPIQGETQYF. The CDR3 DNA is TGTGCCATCAGTGAAGCCCCCCCCATACAGGGGGAGACCCAGTACTTC.

V is TRBV2 and J is TRBJ1-6, with 7 bases identical to TRBD1. Germline values: CDR1 SNHLY, CDR2 FYNNEI. The CDR3 is 15 residues long. The CDR3 loop reads CAILGGQAINSPLHF. CDR3 DNA sequence: TGTGCTATATTGGGTGGACAGGCTATTAATTCACCCCTCCACTTT.

This chain links TRBV11-3 with TRBJ2-7, with 12 bases fitting TRBD2. The germline gives CDR1 SGHNT, CDR2 YENEEA. The CDR3 has 14 amino acids. Germline trimming cut 6 bases from V and 2 bases from J; bases unmatched to any gene: 2. CDR3: CASRPSGGAYEQYF. CDR3 in DNA: TGTGCCAGCAGACCTAGCGGGGGGGCCTACGAGCAGTACTTC. The entire variable domain, with the rest obtained from reference TRBV11-3 and TRBJ2-7, is as follows: EAGVVQSPRYKIIEKKQPVAFWCNPISGHNTLYWYLQNLGQGPELLIRYENEEAVDDSQLPKDRFSAERLKGVDSTLKIQPAELGDSAVYLCASRPSGGAYEQYFGPGTRLTVT.

The V gene is TRBV11-2, the J gene TRBJ2-7; TRBD1 agrees at 8 bases. The V gene's germline CDR1 is SGHAT and CDR2 FQNNGV. The CDR3 totals 15 residues. V shed 0 bases, J shed 5 bases, and the junction held 6 bases outside the gene matches. In nucleotides, the CDR3 is TGTGCCAGCAGCTTAGATCGGACAGGGAGGCACGAGCAGTACTTC. Encoded protein: CASSLDRTGRHEQYF.

This clone was counted once. V and J are TRBV19 and TRBJ2-7; 12 bases are a match to TRBD2. The CDR3 has 17 residues. V lost 4 bases to trimming and J lost 0 bases; unmatched junction nucleotides: 7. Germline V gene lookup returns CDR1 LNHDA and CDR2 SQIVND (reference sequence). This chain's CDR3 is CASSTGLAGFSSYEQYF. The CDR3 nucleotides are TGTGCCAGTAGTACCGGACTAGCGGGGTTCAGCTCCTACGAGCAGTACTTC.

V and J are TRBV10-1 and TRBJ2-2, with a possible D match to TRBD1 (6 bases). The V end was cut by 6 bases, the J end by 2 bases, with 10 bases between. Germline CDR1 is WNHNN and CDR2 is SYGVQD (reference sequence). The CDR3 sequence is 14 residues long. This CDR3 reads CASSVDRNTGELFF. CDR3 DNA: TGCGCCAGCAGCGTGGACAGAAACACCGGGGAGCTGTTTTTT.

This clone was seen once. This chain uses TRBV7-3 with TRBJ2-3, with 13 bases that match TRBD2. V trimming: 5 bases; J trimming: 2 bases; junction bases outside the gene matches: 10. Germline V lookup: CDR1 SGHTA, CDR2 FQGTGA. The length of the CDR3 is 18 residues. The CDR3 protein is CASSPGLAGNRYTDTQYF. CDR3 DNA sequence: TGTGCCAGCAGCCCGGGACTAGCGGGGAACCGTTACACAGATACGCAGTATTTT.

The rearrangement links TRBV10-3 to TRBJ2-7; 11 positions match TRBD1. The CDR3 spans 15 residues. Trimming took 4 bases from V and 3 from J; bases not matched to a gene: 5. The germline gives CDR1 ENHRY, CDR2 SYGVKD. In nucleotides, the CDR3 is TGTGCCATCAGTGGGGGACAGGGGGTCTTCTACGAGCAGTACTTC. It specifies CAISGGQGVFYEQYF.

V is TRBV7-9 and J is TRBJ1-5; TRBD1 matches at 8 bases. Trimming cost V 5 bases and J 0 bases; bases outside gene matches: 9. This CDR3 spans 17 amino acids. Germline loops: CDR1 SEHNR, CDR2 FQNEAQ (reference sequence). The CDR3 protein is CASSRGTGDYSNQPQHF. CDR3 nucleotides: TGTGCCAGCAGCCGCGGGACAGGAGATTATAGCAATCAGCCCCAGCATTTT.

This clone was observed a handful of times. V gene TRBV27 combines with J gene TRBJ1-4; 8 nucleotides match TRBD1. Looked up from germline, CDR1 is MNHEY and CDR2 is SMNVEV (reference sequence). With V trimmed by 6 bases and J by 1 base, 1 base remained unmatched. This CDR3 is 14 amino acids long. This CDR3 is CASRTGGTNEKLFF. Here the CDR3 DNA reads TGTGCCAGCAGAACAGGGGGAACTAATGAAAAACTGTTTTTT.

The chain has TRBV5-1 and TRBJ2-1, with TRBD2 matching 7 bases. Trimming took 0 bases from V and 5 from J; bases not matched to a gene: 8. Germline-derived CDR1 and CDR2 are SGHRS and YFSETQ. The CDR3 spans 16 residues. CDR3 coding DNA: TGCGCCAGCAGCTTGGTTGTGGGGGGGTCCCACAATGAGCAGTTCTTC. As protein: CASSLVVGGSHNEQFF.

This sequence joins TRBV2 and TRBJ1-2; D is ambiguous. Germline lookup yields CDR1 SNHLY and CDR2 FYNNEI. The CDR3 extends over 12 amino acids. The V and J ends lost 7 bases and 6 bases respectively, with 12 bases between them. The CDR3 region is CASTPGTDGYTF. Written as DNA, the CDR3 is TGTGCCAGCACACCGGGAACGGATGGCTACACCTTC.

This chain links TRBV18 with TRBJ2-7; the D is unclear. V was clipped by 3 bases and J by 4 bases, with 19 bases between them. This CDR3 region has 16 residues. Germline V gene lookup returns CDR1 KGHSH and CDR2 LQKENI. CDR3 protein: CASSPLESISPYEQYF. The CDR3, as DNA: TGTGCCAGCTCACCGCTTGAATCTATAAGCCCTTACGAGCAGTACTTC.

This chain links TRBV18 with TRBJ1-6, with D perhaps matching TRBD1 (6 bases). The CDR3 length is 15 residues. The germline gives CDR1 KGHSH, CDR2 LQKENI. The ends were cut back, 2 bases at V and 6 bases at J, with 11 bases in the middle. The CDR3 DNA follows: TGTGCCAGCTCACCAACGCAGGGGCCTAATTCACCCCTCCACTTT. It encodes CASSPTQGPNSPLHF.

This clone was detected a few times. V and J are TRBV6-4 and TRBJ2-2, with D maybe TRBD2 (6 bases). CDR1 and CDR2 from the germline V gene are MRHNA and SNTAGT. V lost 4 bases, J lost 3 bases, and 12 bases lay in between. This CDR3 has 15 residues. CDR3: CASSATREYTGELFF. CDR3 sequence (DNA): TGTGCCAGCAGTGCGACTAGAGAATACACCGGGGAGCTGTTTTTT.

The V call is TRBV30, the J call TRBJ1-2, with unresolved D. Per the germline V gene, CDR1 is GTSNPN and CDR2 is SVGIG (reference sequence). The CDR3 runs 12 residues. V gave up 5 bases and J gave up 8 bases, with 15 bases separating them. The CDR3 DNA follows: TGTGCCTGGGCTCCAGGCCCCGGCGGCTACACCTTC. Protein: CAWAPGPGGYTF.

This clone was counted once. This CDR3 reads CASSLGLAGFYEQYF. The DNA of the CDR3 is TGTGCCAGTAGTCTCGGACTAGCGGGGTTCTACGAGCAGTACTTC. The chain has TRBV19 and TRBJ2-7; 12 positions agree with TRBD2. The CDR3 loop spans 15 amino acids. CDR1 is LNHDA, CDR2 SQIVND, per germline (reference sequence). Trimming took 5 bases from V and 3 from J; bases not matched to a gene: 5.

This clone was recorded a few times. V and J are TRBV20-1 and TRBJ1-2; D remains unclear. The ends were cut back, 5 bases at V and 8 bases at J, with 12 bases in the middle. The CDR3 has 11 amino acids. Germline CDR1 and CDR2: DFQATT and SNEGSKA (reference sequence). The CDR3 loop is CSAYSNGGYTF. In DNA form, the CDR3 reads TGCAGTGCTTATTCTAACGGGGGCTACACCTTC.

Turning to this clone: Germline and junction disagree at one end, which may indicate a read error. The sample contains more than one DNA sequence encoding this CDR3. The chain joins TRBV6-5 to TRBJ2-3; 9 bases agree with TRBD2. The CDR3 length is 15 residues. Germline loops: CDR1 MNHEY, CDR2 SVGAGI. The CDR3 sequence: CASSYGGGGTDTQYF. CDR3 nucleotide sequence: TGTGCCAGCAGTTACGGCGGGGGGGGCACAGACACGCAGTATTTT.

The rearrangement uses TRBV5-6 and TRBJ2-3; 10 bases map to TRBD1. There are 15 residues in the CDR3. In germline, CDR1 is SGHDT, CDR2 YYEEEE. With V trimmed by 4 bases and J by 5 bases, 7 bases remained unmatched. CDR3 nucleotides: TGTGCCAGCAGCCCGCTCGGGACAGGGGAAGATACGCAGTATTTT. Its protein is CASSPLGTGEDTQYF.

The V call is TRBV19, the J call TRBJ1-1; possible D gene TRBD1, 5 bases. Trimming shortened V by 4 bases and J by 1 base, and 13 bases separated the two germline ends. Germline V CDR1 and CDR2: LNHDA, SQIVND (reference sequence). The CDR3 has 15 residues. DNA of the CDR3: TGTGCCAGTAGTAGACGACAGACGAGGAACACTGAAGCTTTCTTT. This sequence encodes CASSRRQTRNTEAFF. Full variable domain (missing parts from reference TRBV19 and TRBJ1-1): DGGITQSPKYLFRKEGQNVTLSCEQNLNHDAMYWYRQDPGQGLRLIYYSQIVNDFQKGDIAEGYSVSREKKESFPLTVTSAQKNPTAFYLCASSRRQTRNTEAFFGQGTRLTVV.